This passage covers 12 T cell receptor beta chains from one sample sequenced in a study of shared clonotypes between healthy human individuals. The repertoire was sequenced with immunoSEQ multiplex PCR; TCRdb's copy has only in-frame clones and lacks some. The sample consists of over 1.5 million clones, under 99% of them appearing once. Sequencing was carried out using naive CD4+ T cells sorted from blood. Subset defined: CD45RA+ positively selected. The receptors were sampled from a man under 40 in good health.

The CDR3: CASRESIFSSYNEQFF. The CDR3 coding sequence is TGTGCCAGCAGAGAATCGATCTTTAGCTCCTACAATGAGCAGTTCTTC. The rearrangement joins TRBV7-9 to TRBJ2-1; D call uncertain. This CDR3 has 16 residues. Per the germline V gene, CDR1 is SEHNR and CDR2 is FQNEAQ (reference sequence). The V and J ends lost 6 bases and 0 bases respectively, with 15 bases between them.

The rearrangement joins TRBV2 to TRBJ2-2; D is unclear. Germline CDR1 is SNHLY and CDR2 is FYNNEI. The CDR3 length is 14 residues. V lost 11 bases, J lost 4 bases, and 17 bases lay in between. CDR3 sequence: CAVRRTTPTGELFF. Here the CDR3 DNA reads TGTGCCGTGAGACGGACCACCCCCACCGGGGAGCTGTTTTTT.

V and J are TRBV5-1 and TRBJ2-5, with D unclear. The CDR3 contains 16 residues. The germline gives CDR1 SGHRS, CDR2 YFSETQ. V was shortened by 0 bases and J by 5 bases, with 17 bases between the two germline ends. CDR3 in DNA: TGCGCCAGCAGCTTGGGGGCCTCCTCTAAGCCGGAGACCCAGTACTTC. It is translated as CASSLGASSKPETQYF.

The gene calls are TRBV5-1 and TRBJ2-4; D is unresolved. This CDR3 is built from 12 residues. Germline lookup yields CDR1 SGHRS and CDR2 YFSETQ. V was cut by 1 base and J by 10 bases, with 9 bases left in between. The CDR3 reads CASSLPDAIQYF. CDR3 DNA: TGCGCCAGCAGCTTGCCGGACGCAATTCAGTACTTC.

V is TRBV18 and J is TRBJ2-1; 11 bases are shared with TRBD2. Per germline, CDR1 KGHSH and CDR2 LQKENI. Trimming took 0 bases from V and 8 from J; bases not matched to a gene: 6. The CDR3 extends over 16 amino acids. CDR3 protein: CASSPPGSSGRDEQFF. The CDR3 DNA reads as TGTGCCAGCTCACCACCGGGAAGTAGCGGGAGGGATGAGCAGTTCTTC. Combining the CDR3 with reference TRBV18 and TRBJ2-1 gives the whole variable domain NAGVMQNPRHLVRRRGQEARLRCSPMKGHSHVYWYRQLPEEGLKFMVYLQKENIIDESGMPKERFSAEFPKEGPSILRIQQVVRGDSAAYFCASSPPGSSGRDEQFFGPGTRLTVL.

The rearrangement joins TRBV18 to TRBJ1-5, with a weak D call TRBD1 (5 bases). This CDR3 is 15 amino acids long. CDR1 and CDR2 from the germline V gene are KGHSH and LQKENI. The V and J ends lost 3 bases and 6 bases respectively, with 15 bases between them. CDR3 in DNA: TGTGCCAGCTCACCCCCGGGACCGGCCGGTCAGCCCCAGCATTTT. Translation: CASSPPGPAGQPQHF.

The chain uses TRBV11-2 and TRBJ2-7; the match to TRBD2 covers 8 bases. The CDR3 has 15 amino acids. From germline, CDR1 is SGHAT and CDR2 FQNNGV. After removal of 4 bases from V and 7 bases from J, the junction contained 12 bases not matched to a gene. CDR3 nucleotide sequence: TGTGCCAGCAGCTCCACACGGGGGGGTGCGTCGGAGCAGTACTTC. Its protein is CASSSTRGGASEQYF.

The chain is built from TRBV28 and TRBJ1-1, with D perhaps TRBD1 (5 bases). This CDR3 is 14 amino acids long. V dropped 2 bases and J dropped 1 base, with 8 bases sitting between them. Looked up from germline, CDR1 is MDHEN and CDR2 is SYDVKM. The CDR3 DNA follows: TGTGCCAGCAGTTTAAGCCAGGGGAACACTGAAGCTTTCTTT. Translated: CASSLSQGNTEAFF.

The chain has TRBV5-1 and TRBJ2-3; D might be TRBD2 (5 bases). The CDR3 is made up of 14 amino acids. The V end was cut by 6 bases, the J end by 0 bases, with 11 bases between. CDR1 is SGHRS, CDR2 YFSETQ, per germline. CDR3 DNA: TGCGCCAGCAAGAGGGCCCCTAGCACAGATACGCAGTATTTT. It yields the protein CASKRAPSTDTQYF.

V and J are TRBV18 and TRBJ1-2; the D is unclear. CDR1 is KGHSH, CDR2 LQKENI, per germline. The V end lost 3 bases, the J end lost 2 bases, and 7 bases lay between the germline ends. This CDR3 has 13 residues. The CDR3: CASSPIENYGYTF. As DNA, the CDR3 is TGTGCCAGCTCACCCATAGAGAACTATGGCTACACCTTC. The entire variable domain, with the rest obtained from reference TRBV18 and TRBJ1-2, is as follows: NAGVMQNPRHLVRRRGQEARLRCSPMKGHSHVYWYRQLPEEGLKFMVYLQKENIIDESGMPKERFSAEFPKEGPSILRIQQVVRGDSAAYFCASSPIENYGYTFGSGTRLTVV.

The rearrangement links TRBV12-5 to TRBJ2-3, with D hard to call. Germline loops: CDR1 LGHNT, CDR2 FRNRAP. Trimming left V 2 bases short and J 4 bases short, with 4 bases between. This CDR3 spans 12 amino acids. In nucleotides, the CDR3 is TGTGCTAGTGGTTTGTCCGCAGATACGCAGTATTTT. Amino acids: CASGLSADTQYF.

This sequence joins TRBV7-9 and TRBJ2-7; D ambiguous. Germline assignment: CDR1 SEHNR and CDR2 FQNEAQ (reference sequence). V was trimmed by 1 base and J by 1 base, leaving 8 bases between them. The CDR3 totals 14 residues. The CDR3 loop is CASSLVPESYEQYF. CDR3 bases: TGTGCCAGCAGCTTAGTGCCCGAGTCCTACGAGCAGTACTTC.